One and the same sample provided the 10 T cell receptor beta chains below, sequenced in a study of shared clonotypes between healthy human individuals. Sequencing used immunoSEQ multiplex PCR; TCRdb keeps in-frame clones, though not all of them. The sample has about 110,000 clones; 68% are singletons. The source material was memory CD8+ T cells sorted from blood. Subset: CD45RO+ cells pooled with CCR7-negative TemRA cells. Receptors originate from a woman aged 25 to 39 in good health.

The chain combines TRBV27 with TRBJ2-6; no reliable D call. The CDR3 covers 14 residues. Trimming pared 6 bases from V and 4 bases from J, leaving 10 bases between. The germline V gene encodes CDR1 MNHEY and CDR2 SMNVEV (reference sequence). The CDR3 DNA follows: TGTGCCAGCAGCCATTGGGGAGGGGCCAACGTCCTGACTTTC. This encodes CASSHWGGANVLTF.

The rearrangement uses TRBV7-9 and TRBJ2-3; 8 nucleotides line up with TRBD1. This CDR3 contains 16 residues. Unmatched junction bases numbered 5, after V lost 1 base and J lost 2 bases. The germline gives CDR1 SEHNR, CDR2 FQNEAQ (reference sequence). The DNA of the CDR3 is TGTGCCAGCAGCTTAGTGCAGGGGGCTATCACAGATACGCAGTATTTT. As protein: CASSLVQGAITDTQYF. The full variable domain, rest sourced from reference TRBV7-9 and TRBJ2-3, is DTGVSQNPRHKITKRGQNVTFRCDPISEHNRLYWYRQTLGQGPEFLTYFQNEAQLEKSRLLSDRFSAERPKGSFSTLEIQRTEQGDSAMYLCASSLVQGAITDTQYFGPGTRLTVL.

This chain joins TRBV6-1 and TRBJ2-1; 8 nucleotides match TRBD2. Unmatched junction bases numbered 4, after V lost 6 bases and J lost 0 bases. This CDR3 is 15 amino acids long. From germline, CDR1 is MNHNS and CDR2 SASEGT. CDR3 protein: CASSDTSGSYNEQFF. As DNA, the CDR3 is TGTGCCAGCAGCGACACTAGCGGCTCCTACAATGAGCAGTTCTTC.

This clone has just one count. CDR3 amino acids: CSAHGDAISGANVLTF. The DNA of the CDR3 is TGCAGCGCCCATGGGGACGCTATCTCTGGGGCCAACGTCCTGACTTTC. The chain has TRBV29-1 and TRBJ2-6, with D possibly called TRBD1 or TRBD2 (5 bases each). V was shortened by 7 bases and J by 0 bases, with 16 bases between the two germline ends. Per the germline V gene, CDR1 is SQVTM and CDR2 is ANQGSEA. CDR3 length equals 16 residues. Combining the CDR3 with reference TRBV29-1 and TRBJ2-6 gives the whole variable domain SAVISQKPSRDICQRGTSLTIQCQVDSQVTMMFWYRQQPGQSLTLIATANQGSEATYESGFVIDKFPISRPNLTFSTLTVSNMSPEDSSIYLCSAHGDAISGANVLTFGAGSRLTVL.

Regarding this clone: Possible read error: a much larger clone is one base away. This sequence joins TRBV2 and TRBJ2-6; D is ambiguous. The germline V and J ends were trimmed by 5 bases and 0 bases, with 2 bases remaining between them. Germline V lookup: CDR1 SNHLY, CDR2 FYNNEI. The CDR3 has 13 amino acids. CDR3 loop: CASSPSGANVLTF. CDR3 in DNA: TGTGCCAGCAGTCCCTCTGGGGCCAACGTCCTGACTTTC.

In its sample, this clone was seen a few times. The V and J genes are TRBV6-1 and TRBJ2-7; D is uncertain. CDR3 length: 14 amino acids. The V end lost 0 bases, the J end lost 2 bases, and 8 bases lay between the germline ends. CDR1 and CDR2 from the germline V gene are MNHNS and SASEGT. As DNA, the CDR3 is TGTGCCAGCAGTGAAGCGTACGGAGCCTACGAGCAGTACTTC. It is translated as CASSEAYGAYEQYF.

The chain is built from TRBV28 and TRBJ1-2, with a tentative D call TRBD1 (6 bases). Trimming took off 6 bases at V and 6 bases at J, with 17 bases between the two ends. Germline CDR1 is MDHEN and CDR2 is SYDVKM. This CDR3 is 14 amino acids long. The chain's CDR3 is CASRFGTYPDGYTF. For the CDR3, the DNA is TGTGCCAGCAGATTTGGGACATACCCCGATGGCTACACCTTC.

The V call is TRBV30, the J call TRBJ2-5; TRBD1 agrees at 8 bases. CDR1 is GTSNPN, CDR2 SVGIG, per germline (reference sequence). The V gene end was trimmed by 5 bases and the J gene end by 3 bases; junction bases not matched to a gene: 5. The CDR3 loop spans 13 amino acids. CDR3 bases: TGTGCCTGGGAACCGGGACAGGAAGAGACCCAGTACTTC. Amino acids: CAWEPGQEETQYF.

This clone came up many times. This chain joins TRBV19 and TRBJ2-5; D may be TRBD1 (5 bases). The ends were cut back, 5 bases at V and 4 bases at J, with 11 bases in the middle. Germline assignment: CDR1 LNHDA and CDR2 SQIVND (reference sequence). The CDR3 consists of 13 residues. The CDR3 nucleotides are TGTGCCAGTAGTTGGGGTCAGGGAGAGACCCAGTACTTC. Translation: CASSWGQGETQYF.

The table lists this clone with a few counts. The chain employs TRBV2 and TRBJ1-3; no firm D call. Trimming took 5 bases from V and 3 from J, leaving 5 bases between them. The CDR3 has 12 residues. Per the germline V gene, CDR1 is SNHLY and CDR2 is FYNNEI. The CDR3, as DNA: TGTGCCAGCAGTAACAGTGGAAACACCATATATTTT. This codes for CASSNSGNTIYF.